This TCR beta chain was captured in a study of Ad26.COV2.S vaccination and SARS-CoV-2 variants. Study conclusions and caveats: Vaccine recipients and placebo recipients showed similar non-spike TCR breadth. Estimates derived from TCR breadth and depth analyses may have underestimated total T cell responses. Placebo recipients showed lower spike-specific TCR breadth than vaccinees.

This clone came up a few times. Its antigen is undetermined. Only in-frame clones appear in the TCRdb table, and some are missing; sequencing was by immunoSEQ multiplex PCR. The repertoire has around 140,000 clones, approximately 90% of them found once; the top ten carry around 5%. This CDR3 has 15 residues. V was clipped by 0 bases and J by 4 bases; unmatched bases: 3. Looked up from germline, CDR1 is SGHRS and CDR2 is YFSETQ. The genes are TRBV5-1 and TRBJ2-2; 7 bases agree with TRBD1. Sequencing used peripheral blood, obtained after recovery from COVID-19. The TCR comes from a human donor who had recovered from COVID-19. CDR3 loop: CASSLGTGATGELFF. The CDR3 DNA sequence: TGCGCCAGCAGCTTGGGAACAGGGGCCACCGGGGAGCTGTTTTTT. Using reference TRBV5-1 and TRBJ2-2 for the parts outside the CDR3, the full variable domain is KAGVTQTPRYLIKTRGQQVTLSCSPISGHRSVSWYQQTPGQGLQFLFEYFSETQRNKGNFPGRFSGRQFSNSRSEMNVSTLELGDSALYLCASSLGTGATGELFFGEGSRLTVL.